This is a list of T cell receptor beta chains from one sample in a study of T cell repertoires in cytomegalovirus infection. From the reads, TCRdb called clonotypes with MiXCR, one entry per CDR3 protein. The sample yields fewer than 80,000 distinct CDR3 sequences, roughly 3.7% seen once. Sequenced: PBMCs. The receptors originated from a human donor in good health (CMV status not recorded). Some clones in this sample may be carry-over from other donors' samples. Each CDR3 is given with its conserved first and last residue. D genes are given only for firm matches. Size is stated as once, few, many, or a class for an expanded clone.

j_call d_call v_call clone_size cdr3_nt cdr3_aa
TRBJ2-7 . TRBV9 many TGTGCCAGCAGCGAGGGTGGGGCGCCCTCCTACGAGCAGTACTTC CASSEGGAPSYEQYF
TRBJ2-5 . TRBV20-1 many TGCAGTGCTATTGTGGCCCAAGAGACCCAGTACTTC CSAIVAQETQYF
TRBJ2-1 . TRBV19 many TGTGCCAGTAGTATAAGAGGGGACCTCAACAATGAGCAGTTCTTC CASSIRGDLNNEQFF
TRBJ1-1 TRBD1 TRBV5-4 many TGTGCCAGCAGCTTTACAGGGGGCAAAACTGAAGCTTTCTTT CASSFTGGKTEAFF
TRBJ1-1 TRBD1 TRBV7-9 many TGTGCCAGCAGCTTCTTGGACAGGGACAGAGCTGAAGCTTTCTTT CASSFLDRDRAEAFF
TRBJ2-1 . TRBV7-2 many TGTGCCAGCAGCTCCCTTGGGGCAGGGAGATACAATGAGCAGTTCTTC CASSSLGAGRYNEQFF
TRBJ2-3 . TRBV12-3/TRBV12-4 many TGTGCCAGCAGCCCTGGACTAGATACGCAGTATTTT CASSPGLDTQYF
TRBJ1-4 TRBD1 TRBV14 few TGTGCCAGCAGCCCTCCACCCGGGACAGGGAATGAAAAACTGTTTTTT CASSPPPGTGNEKLFF
TRBJ1-2 . TRBV6-5 many TGTGCCAGCAGTTACCTCTACCCAGATAGGGACCGTGAGGGCTACACCTTC CASSYLYPDRDREGYTF
TRBJ1-2 TRBD1 TRBV20-1 many TGCAGTGCCGTGGGACAGGCGAGAGCTCTGGGTGGCTACACCTTC CSAVGQARALGGYTF
TRBJ2-5 TRBD2 TRBV20-1 many TGCAGTGCTAGGCGGGGGTTTAAGGAGACCCAGTACTTC CSARRGFKETQYF
TRBJ2-7 . TRBV7-2 many TGTGCCAGCAGCTTAGCACTAGCTTACGAGCAGTACTTC CASSLALAYEQYF
TRBJ1-1 . TRBV7-8 many TGTGCCAGCAGCGCAAATCGGATTGAAGCTTTCTTT CASSANRIEAFF
TRBJ1-6 TRBD1 TRBV19 many TGTGCCAGCCGAGACAGGGCCGATAATTCACCCCTCCACTTT CASRDRADNSPLHF
TRBJ1-1 . TRBV29-1 many TGCAGCGTGTCCCTCAGGGAAATGAACACTGAAGCTTTCTTT CSVSLREMNTEAFF
TRBJ1-1 . TRBV19 many TGTGCCAGTAGTATGAGTGTGGGGATGAACACTGAAGCTTTCTTT CASSMSVGMNTEAFF
TRBJ2-1 . TRBV30 many TGTGCCTGGAGTGTTGCTTTGGGATATGAGCAGTTCTTC CAWSVALGYEQFF
TRBJ2-5 . TRBV6-6 many TGTGCCAGCAGCTTCCAAGTTCCCCAAGAGACCCAGTACTTC CASSFQVPQETQYF
TRBJ1-3 . TRBV7-9 many TGTGCCAGCAGCCTAGACCCGGTTGGAAACACCATATATTTT CASSLDPVGNTIYF
TRBJ2-7 . TRBV28 many TGTGCCAGCAGTGGAAAGAGCTCCTACGAGCAGTACTTC CASSGKSSYEQYF
TRBJ1-1 . TRBV7-9 many TGTGCCAGCGGAGGACGGACACACACTGAAGCTTTCTTT CASGGRTHTEAFF
TRBJ2-1 . TRBV20-1 many TGCAGTGCTGAAGGGGACAAGAGCTCCTACAATGAGCAGTTCTTC CSAEGDKSSYNEQFF
TRBJ2-1 . TRBV10-3 many TGTGCCATCAGGGACAGCTCCTACAATGAGCAGTTCTTC CAIRDSSYNEQFF